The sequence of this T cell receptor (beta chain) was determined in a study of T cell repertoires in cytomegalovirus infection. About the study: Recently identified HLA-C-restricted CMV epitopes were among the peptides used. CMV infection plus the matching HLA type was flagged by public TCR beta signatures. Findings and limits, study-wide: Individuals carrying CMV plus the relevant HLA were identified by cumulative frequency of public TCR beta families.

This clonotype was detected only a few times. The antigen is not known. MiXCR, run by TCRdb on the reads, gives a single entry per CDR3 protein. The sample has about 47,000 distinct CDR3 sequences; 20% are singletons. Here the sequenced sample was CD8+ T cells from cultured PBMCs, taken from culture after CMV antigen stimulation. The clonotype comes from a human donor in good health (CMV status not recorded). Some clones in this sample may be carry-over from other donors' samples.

CDR3 residues: CASGGVLTRELPGQGPNGYTF. CDR3 coding DNA: TGTGCCAGCGGCGGAGTGCTTACGAGGGAACTTCCGGGACAGGGACCTAATGGCTACACCTTC. The gene calls are TRBV11-2 and TRBJ1-2; 9 bases are shared with TRBD1. The CDR3 is made up of 21 amino acids. From germline, CDR1 is SGHAT and CDR2 FQNNGV. J lost 6 bases, V lost 8 bases, and 31 bases had no gene match.